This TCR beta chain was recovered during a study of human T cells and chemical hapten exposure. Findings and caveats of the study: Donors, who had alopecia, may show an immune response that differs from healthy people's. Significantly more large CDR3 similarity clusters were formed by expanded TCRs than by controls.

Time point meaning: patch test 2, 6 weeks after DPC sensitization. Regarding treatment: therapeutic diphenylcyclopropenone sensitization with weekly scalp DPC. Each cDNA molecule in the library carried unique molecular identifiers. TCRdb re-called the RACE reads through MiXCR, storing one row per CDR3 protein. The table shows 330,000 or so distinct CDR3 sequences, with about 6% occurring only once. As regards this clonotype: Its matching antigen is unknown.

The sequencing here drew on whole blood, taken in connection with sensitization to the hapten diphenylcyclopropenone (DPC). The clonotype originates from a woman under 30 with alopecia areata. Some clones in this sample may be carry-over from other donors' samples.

Here the CDR3 reads CASSLARLAGGDDTQYF. The CDR3 coding sequence is TGTGCCAGCAGCTTAGCCAGACTAGCGGGGGGCGACGATACGCAGTATTTT. The chain is built from TRBV11-1 and TRBJ2-3; 13 positions match TRBD2. Per germline, CDR1 SGHAT and CDR2 FQDESV (reference sequence). Losses at the gene ends were 0 bases for V and 6 bases for J; bases not matched to a gene: 6. The CDR3 is 17 amino acids.